This T cell receptor beta chain was found in a study of cytomegalovirus exposure and HLA in healthy donors. This CDR3 region has 14 residues. The germline V and J ends were trimmed by 3 bases and 7 bases, with 13 bases remaining between them. CDR1 is KGHSH, CDR2 LQKENI, per germline. A multiplex PCR was run with 60 Vbeta primers and 13 Jbeta primers. Assay used: immunoSEQ multiplex PCR; TCRdb lists only in-frame clones, some missing. There are more than 55,000 clones in the sample, with around 5% held by the top ten. This chain links TRBV18 with TRBJ2-1; a weak D match, TRBD1 (8 bases). This clonotype was sampled from a woman in her thirties or forties in good health and CMV-seropositive. The sequenced sample was PBMCs. CDR3 coding DNA: TGTGCCAGCTCACCTACACAGGGGGGGAATGAGCAGTTCTTC. Its protein product is CASSPTQGGNEQFF.